Listed below are T cell receptor beta chains from one sample, sequenced in a study of regulatory T cells in long-lasting Graves disease. TCRdb re-derived calls from the multiplex PCR reads in MiXCR, one entry per CDR3 protein. The table records about 470,000 distinct CDR3 sequences, around 21% of them present only once. Sequencing used peripheral blood mononuclear cells (PBMCs), obtained when the disease was refractory, from a patient treated with antithyroid drugs. Receptor source: a female donor with Graves disease. Each CDR3 is given with its conserved first and last residue. The order of the fields is J gene, V gene, D gene, clone size, CDR3 DNA, CDR3 protein. D genes are given only for firm matches. Rows may omit the clone size; those that give it use once, few, many or a size class.

TRBJ1-5 TRBV2 TRBD1 many TGTGCCAGCACTAGGGACAGGGTTGAAAGCAATCAGCCCCAGCATTTT CASTRDRVESNQPQHF
TRBJ2-7 TRBV7-2 NA NA TGTGCCAGCAGTCGTACCCAGGGGCTTAGGTACGAGCAGTACTTC CASSRTQGLRYEQYF
TRBJ1-1 TRBV9 NA NA TGTGCCAGCAGCGTAGTGGACGGACCTATGAACACTGAAGCTTTCTTT CASSVVDGPMNTEAFF
TRBJ2-5 TRBV6-5 TRBD2 many TGTGCCAGCAGTTATTTACTAGCGGCAAAAGAGACCCAGTACTTC CASSYLLAAKETQYF
TRBJ1-2 TRBV7-9 NA many TGTGCCAGCAGCTTCGGCGCCACCGGCTACACCTTC CASSFGATGYTF
TRBJ2-2 TRBV12-3/TRBV12-4 TRBD1 many TGTGCCAGCAGTCCGAGGGGGCGCGCTACCGTCGGGGAGCTGTTTTTT CASSPRGRATVGELFF
TRBJ2-7 TRBV9 TRBD2 few TGTGCCAGCAGCGCCCTAGCCGGGACTAGCGGGAGAAGGTCCTACGAGCAGTACTTC CASSALAGTSGRRSYEQYF
TRBJ1-1 TRBV30 NA few TGTGCCTGGAGTGTAATGCAGGGGCGGACTGAAGCTTTCTTT CAWSVMQGRTEAFF
TRBJ1-5 TRBV3-1 NA NA TGTGCCGGCAGCCAAGCGGGACGGTATAGCAATCAGCCCCAGCATTTT CAGSQAGRYSNQPQHF
TRBJ1-5 TRBV19 NA few TGTGCCAGTAGTATGAGGGACAATCAGCCCCAGCATTTT CASSMRDNQPQHF
TRBJ1-2 TRBV7-2 TRBD1 few TGTGCCAGCAGCTTAGCCCCGACAGGGCGGCCTGGCTACACCTTC CASSLAPTGRPGYTF
TRBJ2-1 TRBV7-9 TRBD2 NA TGTGCCAGCAGCTTTCATCCGACTAGCGGGAGCAATGAGCAGTTCTTC CASSFHPTSGSNEQFF
TRBJ1-1 TRBV12-5 NA few TGTGCTAGTGGTGCTCCGGGACATGAAGCTTTCTTT CASGAPGHEAFF
TRBJ2-2 TRBV14 NA few TGTGCCAGCAGCCAAGATCGGGGGTCAGACTCGTACACCGGGGAGCTGTTTTTT CASSQDRGSDSYTGELFF
TRBJ1-2 TRBV27 NA NA TGTGCCGGCAGTTTATCGAGGGAAAACTATGGCTACACCTTC CAGSLSRENYGYTF
TRBJ2-5 TRBV14 NA NA TGTGCCAGCAGCCAAGGATTTGGTCTCGGGACCCAGTACTTC CASSQGFGLGTQYF
TRBJ1-1 TRBV5-1 NA many TGCGCCAGCAGCTTGCGATCCGCAAGCATGAACACTGAAGCTTTCTTT CASSLRSASMNTEAFF
TRBJ1-4 TRBV6-1 TRBD1 once TGCGCCAGCAGTGGGGACAGGGTGACTAATGAAAAACCGTTTTTT CASSGDRVTNEKPFF
TRBJ1-4 TRBV7-2 NA many TGTGCCAGCAGCGCGGATCAGGGGAAAAATGAAAAACTGTTTTTT CASSADQGKNEKLFF
TRBJ2-5 TRBV28 NA many TGTGCCAGCAGTCGCCGGACGGGCGGCGAGGAGACCCAGTACTTC CASSRRTGGEETQYF
TRBJ2-5 TRBV7-3 NA NA TGTGCCAGCAGCTCCTTCGGAGGGACCCAGTACTTC CASSSFGGTQYF
TRBJ2-7 TRBV29-1 NA many TGCAGCGTGGCCACAGGGAGCGAGCAGTACTTC CSVATGSEQYF
TRBJ2-7 TRBV4-2 NA NA TGTGCCAGCAGCCAAGGTCGGGAGCGGTTCGGCTCCTACGAGCAGTACTTC CASSQGRERFGSYEQYF
TRBJ1-1 TRBV14 NA NA TGTGCCAGCAGCCATCGTTTGAACACTGAAGCTTTCTTT CASSHRLNTEAFF
TRBJ2-7 TRBV10-3 TRBD1 few TGTGCCATCAGTGACCACACAGGGGCATGGGAGCAGTACTTC CAISDHTGAWEQYF
TRBJ2-4 TRBV19 NA NA TGTGCCAGTAGTTCGGGACTTGTCAGCATTCAGTACTTC CASSSGLVSIQYF
TRBJ2-3 TRBV28 TRBD2 NA TGTGCCAGCAGCTTAGCGGGAGCTGCAGATACGCAGTATTTT CASSLAGAADTQYF
TRBJ2-5 TRBV11-2 NA many TGTGCCAGCAGCGAAGCCGGCGGGGCAGAGACCCAGTACTTC CASSEAGGAETQYF
TRBJ2-3 TRBV18 TRBD2 NA TGTGCCAGCTCACCTCTACTAGCGGGAAGGACAGATACGCAGTATTTT CASSPLLAGRTDTQYF
TRBJ2-7 TRBV7-2 NA many TGTGCCAGCAGAAGGGCTTGGTCCCACGAGCAGTACTTC CASRRAWSHEQYF
TRBJ2-5 TRBV13 NA NA TGTGCCAGCAGTCCTATGGTCCGGACAGGGCTGGCGGGAGGGCAAGAGACCCAGTACTTC CASSPMVRTGLAGGQETQYF
TRBJ2-7 TRBV3-1 TRBD1 many TGTGCCAGCAGCCCATTAATCTCCCACAGGGGCGAGCAGTACTTC CASSPLISHRGEQYF
TRBJ2-5 TRBV20-1 TRBD2 NA TGCAGTGCCGGACTAGCGGGAGGAGAGACCCAGTACTTC CSAGLAGGETQYF
TRBJ1-5 TRBV19 NA NA TGTGCCAGTAACTCAGAGAACAATCAGCCCCAGCATTTT CASNSENNQPQHF
TRBJ2-7 TRBV9 NA once TGTGCCAGCAGCGTAGGAGCAGGCACCTACGAGCAGTACTTC CASSVGAGTYEQYF
TRBJ2-7 TRBV28 TRBD1 many TGTGCCAGCAGTTTATTTGACGGACAGGGGGACTCCTACGAGCAGTACTTC CASSLFDGQGDSYEQYF
TRBJ2-7 TRBV29-1 NA NA TGCAGCGCAGGGATAGGGGACTCCTACGAGCAGTACTTC CSAGIGDSYEQYF
TRBJ2-3 TRBV7-9 TRBD2 NA TGTGCCAGCAGTTTAGCGGGAGGGGCAGATACGCAGTATTTT CASSLAGGADTQYF
TRBJ1-1 TRBV11-2 NA many TGTGCCAGCAGCTTAACCGCAAAGAACACTGAAGCTTTCTTT CASSLTAKNTEAFF
TRBJ2-3 TRBV19 NA few TGTGCCAGTAGTATCCGGGACTCCCGACTAGATACGCAGTATTTT CASSIRDSRLDTQYF
TRBJ2-4 TRBV5-1 NA few TGCGCCAGCAGCTTAGCAGGCAAAAACATTCAGTACTTC CASSLAGKNIQYF
TRBJ1-2 TRBV6-2/TRBV6-3 NA NA TGTGCCAGCAGTTACTCCTGGGGATCCGACTATGGCTACACCTTC CASSYSWGSDYGYTF